This is a list of T cell receptor beta chains from one sample in a study of cytomegalovirus exposure and HLA in healthy donors. Only in-frame clones appear in the TCRdb table, and some are missing; sequencing was by immunoSEQ multiplex PCR. The sample includes about 190,000 clones, approximately 80% of them seen just once. The sequenced material came from PBMCs. The receptor set was obtained from a man aged 35-49 years in good health and CMV-seropositive. Each CDR3 is given without its conserved first and last residue.

CDR3: AISESRGANTEAF
V: TRBV10-3
J: TRBJ1-1

CDR3: ASSKTSGGARSYNSPLH
V: TRBV5-6
J: TRBJ1-6

CDR3: ASSPGTSGGEQF
V: TRBV7-6
J: TRBJ2-1

CDR3: ASSLVGSGGSFNEQF
V: TRBV5-6
J: TRBJ2-1

CDR3: GGGRNTEAF
V: TRBV19
J: TRBJ1-1

CDR3: ASSVGQSVTYEQY
V: TRBV9
J: TRBJ2-7

CDR3: ASSPVNRGDGYT
V: TRBV5-4
J: TRBJ1-2

CDR3: ASSLAGGRAYTQY
V: TRBV7-9
J: TRBJ2-3

CDR3: ASSPGGLNTGELF
V: TRBV7-2
J: TRBJ2-2

CDR3: ASSLAGQPGVEQY
V: TRBV7-2
J: TRBJ2-7

CDR3: ASSFSSERLAF
V: TRBV5-1
J: TRBJ1-1

CDR3: ASSWSRKREQY
V: TRBV6-5
J: TRBJ2-7

CDR3: ASSLLAEGREQY
V: TRBV5-1
J: TRBJ2-7

CDR3: ASSLGAGSTDTQY
V: TRBV5-1
J: TRBJ2-3

CDR3: ASSPGGGNSYEQY
V: TRBV7-2
J: TRBJ2-7

CDR3: ATSREGTGLNTEAF
V: TRBV15
J: TRBJ1-1

CDR3: ASSLGAPGTYGYT
V: TRBV7-8
J: TRBJ1-2

CDR3: ASSEEWTGVLEQY
V: TRBV2
J: TRBJ2-7

CDR3: ASSPGQPKGNEQF
V: TRBV5-4
J: TRBJ2-1

CDR3: SVGDRGRPGELF
V: TRBV29-1
J: TRBJ2-2

CDR3: ASSPTPLGSTYEQY
V: TRBV7-9
J: TRBJ2-7

CDR3: ASSSVDRSLAGDTGELF
V: TRBV5-1
J: TRBJ2-2

CDR3: ASTSPGPETQY
V: TRBV5-1
J: TRBJ2-5

CDR3: ASSPGTIKDTQY
V: TRBV18
J: TRBJ2-3

CDR3: ASSEGGYEQY
V: TRBV6-5
J: TRBJ2-7

CDR3: ASSLSDTRTGELF
V: TRBV11-3
J: TRBJ2-2